Listed here are 13 T cell receptor beta chains from one sample, sequenced in a study of graft-versus-host responses after intestinal transplantation. TCRdb keeps only in-frame clones here, not all; method: immunoSEQ multiplex PCR. The sample carries more than 9,000 clones, 93% recorded once. The sample here was PBMCs, taken roughly 110 days after intestinal transplant. Receptors originate from a human patient who received an intestinal transplant, so some T cells may come from the graft donor.

This chain connects TRBV21-1 to TRBJ2-5; whether TRBD1, the table's D call, matches the DNA was not checked. Matching the DNA end better, TRBJ2-7 makes the J call doubtful. TRBV21-1 is labeled a pseudogene. The CDR3 consists of 19 residues. CDR3 nucleotides: TGTGCCAGCAGTAAAAAAACAATTCTGGACAGGGGGCTATCCTACGAGCAGTACTTC. Encoded protein: CASSKKTILDRGLSYEQYF.

The J gene is TRBJ2-2, the V gene TRBV19, with D unclear. Germline CDR1 and CDR2: LNHDA and SQIVND (reference sequence). V lost 9 bases, J lost 0 bases, and 14 bases lay in between. There are 15 residues in the CDR3. The CDR3 region has the DNA TGTGCCAGCAAAACCGGGCAATCGAACACCGGGGAGCTGTTTTTT. It translates to CASKTGQSNTGELFF.

The rearrangement uses TRBV18 and TRBJ2-1; TRBD2 agrees at 12 bases. CDR3 length: 16 residues. Per the germline V gene, CDR1 is KGHSH and CDR2 is LQKENI. The J segment lost 10 bases and the V segment lost 3 bases, leaving 10 bases of the junction unmatched. The CDR3 is CASSPSSGRARSEQFF. The CDR3 DNA sequence: TGTGCCAGCTCACCCTCTAGCGGGAGGGCCCGGTCCGAGCAGTTCTTC.

V is TRBV23-1 and J is TRBJ2-3, with 16 bases aligning to TRBD2. TRBV23-1 is sorted into the ORF group, with uncertain function. This CDR3 region has 17 residues. Losses at the gene ends were 8 bases for V and 2 bases for J; bases not matched to a gene: 7. The CDR3 bases are TGCGCCAGCGGTCCCGGGACTAGCGGGAGGGCCACAGATACGCAGTATTTT. Its translation: CASGPGTSGRATDTQYF.

This clone was detected only once. The chain has TRBV4-1 and TRBJ2-1, with D hard to call. The V gene's germline CDR1 is MGHRA and CDR2 YSYEKL. The CDR3 totals 18 residues. With 4 bases removed from V and 0 bases from J, the gap between germline ends came to 19 bases. As DNA, the CDR3 is TGCGCCAGCAGCCCGTCCTTTATAGCCCGACGCTCCTACAATGAGCAGTTCTTC. Its translation is CASSPSFIARRSYNEQFF.

This chain links TRBV11-2 with TRBJ2-1; 9 bases align to TRBD1. The germline V gene encodes CDR1 SGHAT and CDR2 FQNNGV. V was pared by 7 bases and J by 3 bases, with 10 bases of the junction left unmatched. The CDR3 consists of 16 residues. The CDR3 is CASNRDSGQGYNEQFF. CDR3 bases: TGTGCCAGCAACAGAGATTCGGGACAGGGCTACAATGAGCAGTTCTTC.

The gene calls are TRBV21-1 and TRBJ2-2; the DNA was not compared with TRBD1, the D call given in the table. TRBV21-1 is reported as a pseudogene. The length of the CDR3 is 17 residues. The DNA of the CDR3 is TGTGCCAGCAGGAAAGGGATAGGGGACAGCCACACCGGGGAGCTGTTTTTT. Translating it yields CASRKGIGDSHTGELFF.

The chain carries TRBV19 and TRBJ1-6; no clear D. The V end lost 5 bases, the J end lost 6 bases, and 11 bases lay between the germline ends. Germline V gene sequence: CDR1 LNHDA, CDR2 SQIVND (reference sequence). The CDR3 consists of 14 residues. The CDR3 spells CASSVDGPNSPLHF. The CDR3 bases are TGTGCCAGTAGTGTGGACGGACCTAATTCACCCCTCCACTTT.

J is TRBJ2-1 and V is TRBV12-5; perhaps TRBD2 as D (6 bases). V lost 6 bases, J lost 3 bases, and 15 bases lay in between. The CDR3 extends over 15 amino acids. CDR1 is LGHNT, CDR2 FRNRAP, per germline. CDR3 protein: CASGTDGGLYNEQFF. The CDR3 nucleotides read TGTGCTAGTGGGACGGACGGGGGACTCTACAATGAGCAGTTCTTC.

This chain connects TRBV18 to TRBJ2-7, with TRBD1 identical over 9 bases. CDR3 length: 15 residues. Germline V gene data show CDR1 as KGHSH and CDR2 as LQKENI. With V trimmed by 6 bases and J by 3 bases, 9 bases remained unmatched. The CDR3 region has the DNA TGTGCCAGCTCTCTTTGGACAGGGGTCCACTACGAGCAGTACTTC. This translates into CASSLWTGVHYEQYF.

The chain is built from TRBV6-1 and TRBJ1-1; D perhaps matches TRBD1 (6 bases). The V end lost 5 bases, the J end lost 4 bases, and 11 bases lay between the germline ends. From germline, CDR1 is MNHNS and CDR2 SASEGT. CDR3 size: 13 residues. In DNA form, the CDR3 reads TGTGCCAGCAGTCGGACAGTTGCCACTGAAGCTTTCTTT. Protein: CASSRTVATEAFF.

J is TRBJ1-4 and V is TRBV6-1; tentative D call: TRBD1 (6 bases). The CDR3 runs 16 residues. The germline V and J ends were trimmed by 3 bases and 5 bases, with 16 bases remaining between them. CDR1 and CDR2 (germline): MNHNS, SASEGT. Here the CDR3 reads CASSETGGGWNEKLFF. In DNA form, the CDR3 reads TGTGCCAGCAGTGAGACAGGAGGGGGGTGGAATGAAAAACTGTTTTTT.

The rearrangement links TRBV30 to TRBJ1-1, with D unclear. Trimming stripped 2 bases from V and 7 bases from J, with 11 bases between. CDR1 GTSNPN and CDR2 SVGIG come from the germline V gene (reference sequence). The CDR3 covers 12 residues. The CDR3 loop is CAWSLGHVEAFF. CDR3 DNA: TGTGCCTGGAGTTTAGGGCACGTTGAAGCTTTCTTT. The variable domain in full, completed from reference TRBV30 and TRBJ1-1, reads SQTIHQWPATLVQPVGSPLSLECTVEGTSNPNLYWYRQAAGRGLQLLFYSVGIGQISSEVPQNLSASRPQDRQFILSSKKLLLSDSGFYLCAWSLGHVEAFFGQGTRLTVV.